The rows below give T cell receptor beta chains drawn from one sample of a study of blood T cell repertoires in COVID-19. Libraries were prepared by immunoSEQ multiplex PCR; TCRdb keeps only in-frame clonotypes and omits some of them. The table includes about 270,000 clones, roughly 86% detected once. The specimen sequenced was peripheral blood. The receptors were sampled from a man aged 40-49 years who had recovered from COVID-19. Each CDR3 is given with its conserved first and last residue. Each record gives: CDR3 length, D gene, V gene, J gene, clone size, CDR3 protein, CDR3 DNA. D genes are given only for firm matches. Only part of the rows carry a size: once, few, many, or a class if the clone is expanded.

>16|TRBD2|TRBV11-3|TRBJ2-1|.
CASSLDLAGGLNEQFF
TGTGCCAGCAGCTTAGACTTAGCGGGAGGTCTCAATGAGCAGTTCTTC
>13|.|TRBV12-3/TRBV12-4|TRBJ1-5|.
CASRETGNQPQHF
TGTGCCAGCAGGGAGACAGGTAATCAGCCCCAGCATTTT
>12|.|TRBV5-1|TRBJ1-1|.
CASSLSGTEAFF
TGCGCCAGCAGCTTATCAGGCACTGAAGCTTTCTTT
>13|.|TRBV3-1/TRBV3-2|TRBJ1-2|.
CASSPPSQYGYTF
TGTGCCAGCAGCCCCCCAAGCCAATATGGCTACACCTTC
>14|.|TRBV9|TRBJ2-7|.
CASSRTWGAYEQYF
TGTGCCAGCAGCCGGACCTGGGGGGCCTACGAGCAGTACTTC
>14|TRBD1|TRBV5-5|TRBJ1-1|.
CASSETGVNTEAFF
TGTGCCAGCAGCGAGACAGGGGTGAACACTGAAGCTTTCTTT
>13|.|TRBV6-5|TRBJ2-3|.
CASRLGPIDTQYF
TGTGCCAGCAGACTAGGCCCCATTGATACGCAGTATTTT
>13|.|TRBV7-9|TRBJ2-3|.
CAALRVPTDTQYF
TGTGCCGCGCTCAGGGTCCCGACAGATACGCAGTATTTT
>15|.|TRBV5-1|TRBJ2-1|.
CASSLRTGMGNEQFF
TGCGCCAGCAGCCTCAGAACGGGGATGGGTAATGAGCAGTTCTTC
>16|.|TRBV24-1|TRBJ2-1|.
CATSPGRGGSYNEQFF
TGTGCCACCAGTCCTGGGAGGGGGGGCTCCTACAATGAGCAGTTCTTC
>13|.|TRBV19|TRBJ1-5|.
CASSSQASQPQHF
TGTGCCAGTAGTTCACAGGCGTCTCAGCCCCAGCATTTT
>14|TRBD2|TRBV5-1|TRBJ2-5|once
CASSLSGGLETQYF
TGCGCCAGCAGCCTCTCGGGGGGGTTAGAGACCCAGTACTTC
>13|TRBD2|TRBV28|TRBJ2-7|.
CASSQNGGEEQYF
TGTGCCAGCAGTCAAAACGGGGGGGAAGAGCAGTACTTC
>13|.|TRBV6-2/TRBV6-3|TRBJ2-2|.
CASSPSVGGELFF
TGTGCCAGCAGTCCATCCGTCGGCGGGGAGCTGTTTTTT
>16|.|TRBV11-2|TRBJ1-1|.
CASSLDQGRVNTEAFF
TGTGCCAGCAGCTTAGATCAGGGTAGAGTGAACACTGAAGCTTTCTTT
>16|.|TRBV27|TRBJ1-1|.
CASSSRSTGLNTEAFF
TGTGCCAGCAGTTCGAGAAGCACGGGATTGAACACTGAAGCTTTCTTT
>13|.|TRBV7-8|TRBJ1-6|.
CASSERQASPLHF
TGTGCCAGCAGCGAAAGACAGGCTTCACCCCTCCACTTT
>13|TRBD1|TRBV5-1|TRBJ2-7|.
CASSLDRAYEQYF
TGCGCCAGCAGCCTAGACAGGGCCTACGAGCAGTACTTC
>15|TRBD2|TRBV6-2/TRBV6-3|TRBJ2-7|once
CASSYWREGIYEQYF
TGTGCCAGCAGTTACTGGCGGGAGGGAATTTACGAGCAGTACTTC
>17|.|TRBV7-8|TRBJ1-3|.
CASSLEGLYHSGNTIYF
TGTGCCAGCAGCTTAGAGGGGCTCTACCACTCTGGAAACACCATATATTTT
>20|.|TRBV12-1|TRBJ1-4|.
CASSFKWQQVGTITNEKLFF
TGTGCCAGCAGCTTTAAGTGGCAACAGGTGGGAACAATAACTAATGAAAAACTGTTTTTT
>12|.|TRBV3-1/TRBV3-2|TRBJ2-7|many
CASSRGPYEQYF
TGTGCCAGCAGCCGGGGCCCCTACGAGCAGTACTTC
>16|TRBD1|TRBV2|TRBJ1-2|.
CASKTGPWALDYGYTF
TGTGCCAGCAAGACAGGGCCCTGGGCCCTAGACTATGGCTACACCTTC
>13|.|TRBV29-1|TRBJ1-2|few
CSVETAGFYGYTF
TGCAGCGTTGAAACTGCAGGATTCTATGGCTACACCTTC
>14|TRBD1|TRBV28|TRBJ2-7|.
CASSSRTGLIGQYF
TGTGCCAGCAGCTCTCGGACAGGGTTAATCGGGCAGTACTTC
>15|.|TRBV10-3|TRBJ2-7|.
CAISESGGRRDEQYF
TGTGCCATCAGTGAGTCCGGGGGGCGCAGGGACGAGCAGTACTTC
>13|.|TRBV7-3|TRBJ1-2|.
CASSLTQGSGYTF
TGTGCCAGCAGCTTAACTCAGGGGAGTGGCTACACCTTC
>16|.|TRBV7-9|TRBJ2-1|.
CASSPPDSFHYNEQFF
TGTGCCAGCAGCCCTCCGGACAGTTTCCATTACAATGAGCAGTTCTTC
>12|.|TRBV6-5|TRBJ2-2|.
CASKLAAGELFF
TGTGCCAGCAAACTCGCGGCCGGGGAGCTGTTTTTT
>15|TRBD2|TRBV6-5|TRBJ2-7|once
CASTPLRGGLREQYF
TGTGCCAGCACTCCCCTTCGGGGGGGGCTTAGGGAGCAGTACTTC
>16|TRBD1|TRBV18|TRBJ2-3|.
CASSPIEGASTDTQYF
TGTGCCAGCTCACCCATAGAGGGGGCTAGCACAGATACGCAGTATTTT
>14|.|TRBV6-4|TRBJ1-2|.
CASSDSAGPYGYTF
TGTGCCAGCAGTGACTCGGCAGGGCCCTATGGCTACACCTTC
>14|TRBD2|TRBV3-1/TRBV3-2|TRBJ2-7|.
CASSPQGLPYEQYF
TGTGCCAGCAGCCCGCAGGGACTACCCTACGAGCAGTACTTC
>16|TRBD1|TRBV3-1/TRBV3-2|TRBJ1-1|.
CASSRGTGGRRTEAFF
TGTGCCAGCAGCCGTGGGACAGGGGGTCGGAGGACTGAAGCTTTCTTT
>13|TRBD1|TRBV19|TRBJ1-4|.
CASSEYRGEKLFF
TGTGCCAGTAGTGAATACAGGGGTGAAAAACTGTTTTTT
>13|.|TRBV29-1|TRBJ2-7|.
CSVEDSITYEQYF
TGCAGCGTTGAGGACAGTATTACCTACGAGCAGTACTTC
>15|.|TRBV4-1|TRBJ2-2|.
CASSHGQRNTGELFF
TGCGCCAGCAGCCACGGACAGAGAAACACCGGGGAGCTGTTTTTT
>14|TRBD2|TRBV11-1|TRBJ2-5|.
CASSQGLAGETQYF
TGTGCCAGCAGCCAGGGACTAGCGGGGGAGACCCAGTACTTC
>14|.|TRBV25-1|TRBJ2-2|.
CAIQSNRVDGELFF
TGTGCCATCCAAAGCAACAGGGTTGACGGGGAGCTGTTTTTT
>15|.|TRBV10-3|TRBJ2-2|.
CAISAGSSNTGELFF
TGTGCCATCAGTGCAGGAAGCTCGAACACCGGGGAGCTGTTTTTT
>16|TRBD2|TRBV29-1|TRBJ2-1|.
CSVEDRKAGGPREQFF
TGCAGCGTTGAAGATCGGAAAGCGGGGGGGCCGAGGGAGCAGTTCTTC
>19|TRBD2|TRBV5-1|TRBJ2-3|.
CASSSGLAGGGVGTDTQYF
TGCGCCAGCAGCTCGGGACTAGCGGGGGGCGGGGTCGGCACAGATACGCAGTATTTT
>17|.|TRBV9|TRBJ2-3|.
CASSSERRGLGTDTQYF
TGTGCCAGCAGCTCGGAGAGACGGGGGTTAGGCACAGATACGCAGTATTTT
>15|TRBD1|TRBV5-8|TRBJ2-1|.
CASSLGDRGLSGQFF
TGTGCCAGCAGCTTGGGGGACAGGGGGCTCTCTGGGCAGTTCTTC
>14|TRBD2|TRBV4-2|TRBJ2-7|.
CASSQEWTSYEQYF
TGTGCCAGCAGCCAAGAATGGACTAGCTACGAGCAGTACTTC
>15|TRBD2|TRBV6-2/TRBV6-3|TRBJ2-1|.
CASTPVRLASNEQFF
TGTGCCAGCACCCCAGTCAGACTAGCGTCCAATGAGCAGTTCTTC